Below, 18 T cell receptor beta chains from the same sample are listed, as sequenced in a study of cytomegalovirus exposure and HLA in healthy donors. The PCR contained 60 Vbeta and 13 Jbeta primers. Sequencing used immunoSEQ multiplex PCR; TCRdb keeps in-frame clones, though not all of them. The sample yields 180,000 or so clones, approximately 71% seen once. Sequencing used PBMCs. The receptors were sampled from a woman aged 40 to 50 in good health and CMV-seropositive.

This sequence joins TRBV7-8 and TRBJ1-1, with 7 nucleotides matching TRBD1. The junction had 13 bases not matched to a gene; V was cut back by 5 bases and J by 4 bases. The CDR3 consists of 16 residues. Germline V gene lookup returns CDR1 SGHVS and CDR2 FQNEAQ. In nucleotides, the CDR3 is TGTGCCAGCAGCCCCCAGACAGGGTGGGTGGGCACTGAAGCTTTCTTT. Protein product: CASSPQTGWVGTEAFF. Supplemented by reference TRBV7-8 and TRBJ1-1, the full variable domain reads GAGVSQSPRYKVAKRGQDVALRCDPISGHVSLFWYQQALGQGPEFLTYFQNEAQLDKSGLPSDRFFAERPEGSVSTLKIQRTQQEDSAVYLCASSPQTGWVGTEAFFGQGTRLTVV.

The chain is built from TRBV4-3 and TRBJ2-3; weak D call: TRBD2 (5 bases). The ends were cut back, 0 bases at V and 4 bases at J, with 11 bases in the middle. Germline V gene sequence: CDR1 LGHNA, CDR2 YSLEER. There are 15 residues in the CDR3. CDR3 protein: CASSQELRVSDTQYF. DNA for the CDR3: TGCGCCAGCAGCCAAGAACTGCGGGTATCAGATACGCAGTATTTT.

This clone was picked up one time. The J gene is TRBJ1-5, the V gene TRBV7-2, with D possibly TRBD1 on 5 matching bases. The germline V gene has CDR1 SGHTA and CDR2 FQGNSA. The V and J ends lost 0 bases and 2 bases respectively, with 11 bases between them. This CDR3 is built from 16 residues. The CDR3 DNA reads TGTGCCAGCAGCTTAGCGGGGGGGGGAGGCAATCAGCCCCAGCATTTT. This sequence encodes CASSLAGGGGNQPQHF.

This sequence joins TRBV6-1 and TRBJ2-7; 8 bases are shared with TRBD2. Germline-derived CDR1 and CDR2 are MNHNS and SASEGT. CDR3 length: 13 amino acids. Losses at the gene ends were 1 base for V and 9 bases for J; bases not matched to a gene: 5. CDR3: CASSEGRLAGQYF. DNA of the CDR3: TGTGCCAGCAGTGAAGGGCGTCTAGCGGGGCAGTACTTC.

The V gene is TRBV18, the J gene TRBJ2-6, with D possibly being TRBD1 (5 bases). The germline V and J ends were trimmed by 2 bases and 0 bases, with 8 bases remaining between them. The CDR3 contains 16 residues. The germline gives CDR1 KGHSH, CDR2 LQKENI. The CDR3 coding sequence is TGTGCCAGCTCACCAGACAGCCTCTCTGGGGCCAACGTCCTGACTTTC. As protein: CASSPDSLSGANVLTF.

This clone was found a few times. The chain uses TRBV7-3 and TRBJ1-3; no definite D call. Per the germline V gene, CDR1 is SGHTA and CDR2 is FQGTGA. With 3 bases removed from V and 0 bases from J, the gap between germline ends came to 15 bases. CDR3 length: 17 residues. The CDR3 is CASSLLGPLNSGNTIYF. CDR3 in DNA: TGTGCCAGCAGCTTGCTGGGCCCACTTAACTCTGGAAACACCATATATTTT.

CDR3 in amino acids: CASSLDLGTGGTEAFF. In DNA form, the CDR3 reads TGTGCCAGCAGCTTAGATCTCGGGACAGGGGGCACTGAAGCTTTCTTT. The chain couples TRBV7-9 to TRBJ1-1; 11 bases align to TRBD1. V lost 1 base, J lost 4 bases, and 5 bases stayed unmatched. Germline V gene sequence: CDR1 SEHNR, CDR2 FQNEAQ (reference sequence). CDR3 length: 16 residues.

The J gene is TRBJ2-3, the V gene TRBV6-1; 10 nucleotides match TRBD1. The length of the CDR3 is 14 residues. Trimming cost V 4 bases and J 4 bases; bases outside gene matches: 2. In germline, CDR1 is MNHNS, CDR2 SASEGT. The CDR3 DNA reads TGTGCCAGCAGTGGAGGACAGGGGGCAGATACGCAGTATTTT. This encodes CASSGGQGADTQYF.

J is TRBJ1-5 and V is TRBV28, with D possibly matching TRBD1 (6 bases). This CDR3 is built from 14 residues. V was shortened by 3 bases and J by 7 bases, with 13 bases between the two germline ends. CDR1 MDHEN and CDR2 SYDVKM come from the germline V gene. The CDR3 DNA is TGTGCCAGCAGTTTGATCAGGGGAAGCCAGCCCCAGCATTTT. Its protein is CASSLIRGSQPQHF.

The chain recombines TRBV30 with TRBJ1-2; D perhaps matches TRBD1 (5 bases). CDR1 and CDR2 (germline): GTSNPN, SVGIG (reference sequence). V shed 6 bases and J shed 8 bases, with 16 bases lying between them. The CDR3 is made up of 12 amino acids. CDR3 residues: CACPLGGDGYTF. CDR3 bases: TGTGCCTGCCCTTTGGGAGGGGACGGCTACACCTTC.

The chain is built from TRBV4-1 and TRBJ2-7; a possible D gene is TRBD1 (5 bases). Germline lookup yields CDR1 MGHRA and CDR2 YSYEKL. V lost 0 bases and J 2 bases, leaving 14 bases between the germline ends. The CDR3 loop spans 16 amino acids. DNA for the CDR3: TGCGCCAGCAGCCAAGATGGCGGACGACAGCCCTACGAGCAGTACTTC. It yields the protein CASSQDGGRQPYEQYF.

The chain uses TRBV6-1 and TRBJ1-6, with D maybe TRBD1 (6 bases). From germline, CDR1 is MNHNS and CDR2 SASEGT. The CDR3 runs 15 residues. V shed 1 base and J shed 5 bases, with 9 bases lying between them. For the CDR3, the DNA is TGTGCCAGCAGTGAAGTGGCAGGGGATAATTCACCCCTCCACTTT. Encoded protein: CASSEVAGDNSPLHF.

A single count supports this clone. The chain employs TRBV28 and TRBJ1-2; 11 bases map to TRBD1. V lost 10 bases and J lost 0; bases outside the gene matches: 13. The CDR3 is 17 residues long. Germline V gene data show CDR1 as MDHEN and CDR2 as SYDVKM. The chain's CDR3 is CATGGRDRGVSNYGYTF. In DNA, the CDR3 is TGTGCCACCGGAGGGAGGGACAGGGGGGTTTCTAACTATGGCTACACCTTC.

The gene calls are TRBV11-2 and TRBJ2-1; 8 bases fit TRBD2. In germline, CDR1 is SGHAT, CDR2 FQNNGV. The CDR3 sequence is 15 residues long. J gave up 8 bases and V 2 bases, and 8 bases lay outside the gene matches. The CDR3 region is CASSLLRGGIDEQFF. In DNA, the CDR3 is TGTGCCAGCAGCTTATTGCGCGGGGGGATCGATGAGCAGTTCTTC.

This clone was counted only a few times. The V call is TRBV28, the J call TRBJ2-3, with 10 positions matching TRBD1. The CDR3 spans 17 residues. Trimming took 3 bases from V and 2 from J; bases not matched to a gene: 8. Germline lookup yields CDR1 MDHEN and CDR2 SYDVKM. DNA for the CDR3: TGTGCCAGCAGTTTGTCCCGACAGGGGGCTTACACAGATACGCAGTATTTT. Its protein is CASSLSRQGAYTDTQYF.

CDR3 sequence: CASSDQGLNTEAFF. CDR3 sequence (DNA): TGTGCCAGCTCAGATCAGGGGCTGAACACTGAAGCTTTCTTT. V gene TRBV18 combines with J gene TRBJ1-1, with a weak D call TRBD1 (6 bases). CDR1 and CDR2 from the germline V gene are KGHSH and LQKENI. The CDR3 runs to 14 residues. The V and J ends lost 5 bases and 0 bases respectively, with 10 bases between them.

This chain connects TRBV28 to TRBJ2-7; the D is unclear. The length of the CDR3 is 13 residues. Germline CDR1 reads MDHEN; CDR2 reads SYDVKM. V was shortened by 3 bases and J by 7 bases, with 13 bases between the two germline ends. The CDR3 spells CASSFFDATEQYF. The CDR3 DNA follows: TGTGCCAGCAGTTTCTTTGATGCTACGGAGCAGTACTTC.

The chain is built from TRBV5-8 and TRBJ1-2; D possibly corresponds to TRBD1 (6 bases). The germline CDR1 and CDR2 sequences are SGHTS and YDEGEE. The CDR3 length is 13 residues. Trimming took 5 bases from V and 4 from J, leaving 12 bases between them. The chain's CDR3 is CASRLTGSYGYTF. CDR3 DNA sequence: TGTGCCAGCAGGCTCACAGGGTCCTATGGCTACACCTTC.